This entry lists 9 T cell receptor beta chains sequenced from one sample in a study of spatial heterogeneity in lung cancer. Time point noted: sample taken at primary tumor resection. TCRdb used MiXCR to reprocess the 5' RACE reads, holding one entry per CDR3 protein. The table records roughly 10,000 distinct CDR3 sequences, roughly 3.5% of them present only once. This specimen was PBMCs, taken at surgery. These receptor sequences come from a female donor with early-stage non-small cell lung cancer.

This clonotype was detected ten times or more. This sequence joins TRBV6-5 and TRBJ1-6; D perhaps matches TRBD1 (6 bases). CDR3 length: 12 residues. V gave up 6 bases and J gave up 10 bases, with 10 bases separating them. Per the germline V gene, CDR1 is MNHEY and CDR2 is SVGAGI. The CDR3 loop reads CASRGGASPLHF. For the CDR3, the DNA is TGTGCCAGCAGAGGGGGAGCCTCACCCCTCCACTTT.

This clonotype was recorded many times. This chain uses TRBV11-2 with TRBJ2-7; 8 bases are a match to TRBD2. Germline trimming cut 6 bases from V and 2 bases from J; bases unmatched to any gene: 9. The CDR3 is made up of 15 amino acids. Germline loops: CDR1 SGHAT, CDR2 FQNNGV. CDR3 DNA sequence: TGTGCCAGCAGACTAGCGGCGGGGAGGGCCTACGAGCAGTACTTC. Protein sequence: CASRLAAGRAYEQYF.

This clonotype was detected ten times or more. The V call is TRBV6-2 or TRBV6-3, the J call TRBJ2-1; D may be TRBD2 (7 bases). V was trimmed by 4 bases and J by 2 bases, leaving 12 bases between them. Germline V gene lookup returns CDR1 MNHEY and CDR2 SVGEGT. The CDR3 has 15 residues. In DNA form, the CDR3 reads TGTGCCAGCAGTTCGCGGGGGCCCCCCTACAATGAGCAGTTCTTC. It is translated as CASSSRGPPYNEQFF.

The table lists this clonotype with many counts. The chain links TRBV3-2 to TRBJ2-5; TRBD2 reflects the table's D call only, with no check against the DNA. TRBV3-2 is shown as a pseudogene. The CDR3 is 18 amino acids. CDR3 sequence reads: CASSRPSGSRIKGGTQYF. For the CDR3, the DNA is TGTGCCAGCAGCCGACCTAGCGGGAGTAGAATTAAGGGAGGGACCCAGTACTTC.

This clonotype was found many times. This rearrangement joins TRBV14 to TRBJ2-6, with unresolved D. Germline CDR1 and CDR2: SGHDN and FVKESK. V lost 4 bases and J 0 bases, leaving 4 bases between the germline ends. The CDR3 has 14 residues. The DNA for the CDR3 is TGTGCCAGCAGCCTCTCCTCTGGGGCCAACGTCCTGACTTTC. Encoded protein: CASSLSSGANVLTF.

The sample holds many counts of this clonotype. The chain recombines TRBV5-4 with TRBJ2-1; 9 bases line up with TRBD2. Unmatched junction bases numbered 8, after V lost 6 bases and J lost 7 bases. Looked up from germline, CDR1 is SGHNT and CDR2 is YYREEE (reference sequence). The CDR3 covers 14 residues. As DNA, the CDR3 is TGTGCCAGCAAAAAAAGCGGGGGGCGTAATGAGCAGTTCTTC. Protein product: CASKKSGGRNEQFF.

The V call is TRBV20-1, the J call TRBJ2-6; 7 bases agree with TRBD1. Germline-derived CDR1 and CDR2 are DFQATT and SNEGSKA (reference sequence). The trim removed 3 bases at V and 0 bases at J, leaving 5 bases unmatched. The CDR3 covers 16 residues. In nucleotides, the CDR3 is TGCAGTGCTAGCCCAGGGGGATCCTCTGGGGCCAACGTCCTGACTTTC. Translating gives CSASPGGSSGANVLTF.

This clonotype was seen a few times. The chain carries TRBV18 and TRBJ1-2; D remains ambiguous. Per the germline V gene, CDR1 is KGHSH and CDR2 is LQKENI. CDR3 length equals 13 residues. Trimming stripped 2 bases from V and 4 bases from J, with 8 bases between. DNA for the CDR3: TGTGCCAGCTCACCAGAACAGAGCTATGGCTACACCTTC. Protein product: CASSPEQSYGYTF.

The table lists this clonotype with many counts. CDR3 nucleotides: TGCAGCGTTGCCCCAGGGTCTGGAAACACCATATATTTT. Translation gives CSVAPGSGNTIYF. V gene TRBV29-1 combines with J gene TRBJ1-3, with D perhaps TRBD1 (5 bases). The CDR3 contains 13 residues. With 4 bases removed from V and 1 base from J, the gap between germline ends came to 8 bases. Germline lookup yields CDR1 SQVTM and CDR2 ANQGSEA.